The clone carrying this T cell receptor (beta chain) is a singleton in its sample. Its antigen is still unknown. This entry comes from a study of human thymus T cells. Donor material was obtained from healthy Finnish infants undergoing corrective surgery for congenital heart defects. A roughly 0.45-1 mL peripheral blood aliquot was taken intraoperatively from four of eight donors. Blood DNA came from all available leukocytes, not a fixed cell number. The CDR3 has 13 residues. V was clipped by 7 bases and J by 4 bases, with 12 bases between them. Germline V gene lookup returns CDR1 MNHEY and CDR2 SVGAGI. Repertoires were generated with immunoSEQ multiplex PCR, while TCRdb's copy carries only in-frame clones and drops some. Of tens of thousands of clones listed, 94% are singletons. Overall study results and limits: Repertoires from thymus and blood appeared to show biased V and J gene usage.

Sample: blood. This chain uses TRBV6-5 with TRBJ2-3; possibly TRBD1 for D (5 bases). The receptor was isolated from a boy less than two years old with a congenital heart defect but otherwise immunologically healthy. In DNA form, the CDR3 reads TGTGCCAGCACAGGGATCTTACCAGATACGCAGTATTTT. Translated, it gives CASTGILPDTQYF.